The T cell receptor (beta chain) under discussion was sequenced for a study of T-cell memory formation after mild COVID-19. TCRdb re-called the 5' RACE reads with MiXCR, one entry per CDR3 protein. The sample consists of around 340,000 distinct CDR3 sequences, approximately 15% of them appearing once. This clonotype was detected a few times. The germline gives CDR1 LGHNA, CDR2 YNFKEQ. The CDR3 extends over 13 amino acids. Trimming cost V 3 bases and J 6 bases, with 8 bases left between them. What was sequenced was PBMCs or a T cell subset sorted from them (not recorded which). The sequence came from a man between 18 and 35 years old who had mild COVID-19 (a few samples of this study predate the infection). Cell type and time point are not known. The chain joins TRBV4-2 to TRBJ2-2; TRBD1 is a possible D gene (6 bases). CDR3 in DNA: TGTGCCAGCAGCCACAGGGGTTCCGGGGAGCTGTTTTTT. Its protein is CASSHRGSGELFF.